The clone carrying this TCR beta chain was observed a handful of times. The PBMCs had their origin in more than 9.5 ml of fresh peripheral blood. Amplified TCR beta CDR3 regions derived from RNA transcripts. HTBI primers were employed in a first-round RT-PCR of the TCR CDR3. TCRdb fed the multiplex PCR reads into MiXCR, producing one record per CDR3 protein. The repertoire holds about 380,000 distinct CDR3 sequences, with about a fifth as singletons. The data are from a study of T cells in Graves' hyperthyroidism and ophthalmopathy. Trimming took 3 bases from V and 0 from J, leaving 9 bases between them. The germline V gene has CDR1 MNHEY and CDR2 SMNVEV (reference sequence). This CDR3 has 14 residues.

The sequenced material came from blood. This TCR was sampled from a man younger than 30 with Graves' ophthalmopathy. V usage is TRBV27 and J usage is TRBJ2-7; D is unclear. CDR3 residues: CASSFKGRSYEQYF. CDR3 DNA sequence: TGTGCCAGCAGTTTCAAAGGGCGCTCCTACGAGCAGTACTTC.